The 21 T cell receptor beta chains presented below share a single source sample, sequenced in a study of naive and memory T cell subsets. The beta constant-region primer was an equimolar mix of two oligonucleotides covering TRBC1 and TRBC2. TCRdb itself ran the UMI-ligation and nested PCR reads through MiXCR, one entry per CDR3 protein. The table lists approximately 21,000 distinct CDR3 sequences, roughly 11% of them singletons. The sample consisted of central memory CD8+ T cells from blood. Receptors were obtained from a human donor in good health.

Here the CDR3 reads CASSPGTRAVKQETQYF. For the CDR3, the DNA is TGTGCCAGCAGCCCCGGAACGCGAGCGGTCAAACAAGAGACCCAGTACTTC. The chain combines TRBV7-8 with TRBJ2-5, with a weak D call TRBD2 (5 bases). The CDR3 extends over 17 amino acids. V gave up 5 bases and J gave up 2 bases, with 21 bases separating them. Germline V gives CDR1 SGHVS, CDR2 FQNEAQ.

V is TRBV27 and J is TRBJ2-1; possibly TRBD2 for D (5 bases). Germline V CDR1 and CDR2: MNHEY, SMNVEV (reference sequence). V was clipped by 4 bases and J by 8 bases, with 15 bases between them. The CDR3 has 14 amino acids. CDR3 in amino acids: CASSSGGFIDEQFF. The CDR3 DNA sequence: TGTGCCAGCAGTTCTGGAGGATTCATAGATGAGCAGTTCTTC.

The table lists this clonotype with a few counts. V gene TRBV29-1 combines with J gene TRBJ2-1, with TRBD2 identical over 13 bases. Germline V CDR1 and CDR2: SQVTM, ANQGSEA. There are 18 residues in the CDR3. Trimming took 4 bases from V and 0 from J; bases not matched to a gene: 9. The CDR3 nucleotides read TGCAGCGTTGGGCCGGGACTAGCGGGGCCTTCCTCCTACAATGAGCAGTTCTTC. It yields the protein CSVGPGLAGPSSYNEQFF.

At least ten counts were recorded for this clonotype. V and J are TRBV7-3 and TRBJ2-1; D unclear. This CDR3 region has 12 residues. The germline V gene has CDR1 SGHTA and CDR2 FQGTGA. V was cut by 2 bases and J by 6 bases, with 5 bases left in between. The CDR3 sequence: CASSLFGNEQFF. The CDR3, as DNA: TGTGCCAGCAGCTTATTTGGCAATGAGCAGTTCTTC.

This clonotype came up many times. The chain carries TRBV10-3 and TRBJ1-6, with TRBD1 matching 7 bases. The CDR3 contains 14 residues. V lost 6 bases and J lost 5; bases outside the gene matches: 4. CDR1 and CDR2 from the germline V gene are ENHRY and SYGVKD. The CDR3 spells CAIRPGQNNSPLHF. In nucleotides, the CDR3 is TGTGCCATCAGACCGGGACAGAATAATTCACCCCTCCACTTT.

This chain joins TRBV5-5 and TRBJ2-1; TRBD2 matches 8 bases. CDR1 is SGHKS and CDR2 is YYEKEE in the germline V gene (reference sequence). The CDR3 has 16 residues. V was pared by 6 bases and J by 0 bases, with 8 bases of the junction left unmatched. The CDR3: CASTLAGLNSYNEQFF. The CDR3 DNA follows: TGTGCCAGCACCCTAGCGGGCCTTAACTCCTACAATGAGCAGTTCTTC.

This clonotype appeared a few times. In DNA form, the CDR3 reads TGTGCTAGTGGTTTGGGTAGTGAAGGGATGTTTTTT. Protein product: CASGLGSEGMFF. The chain recombines TRBV12-5 with TRBJ1-4; D remains ambiguous. Germline V lookup: CDR1 LGHNT, CDR2 FRNRAP. This CDR3 has 12 residues. With 1 base removed from V and 15 bases from J, the gap between germline ends came to 12 bases.

A few counts support this clonotype. V is TRBV4-3 and J is TRBJ2-1, with 9 bases identical to TRBD1. Germline V gene sequence: CDR1 LGHNA, CDR2 YSLEER. CDR3 length: 13 amino acids. V was pared by 3 bases and J by 12 bases, with 6 bases of the junction left unmatched. CDR3 protein: CASSHGTGSWQFF. The CDR3 nucleotides read TGCGCCAGCAGCCATGGGACAGGGTCCTGGCAGTTCTTC.

This clonotype was recorded at least ten times. The chain combines TRBV2 with TRBJ2-7, with a tentative D call TRBD2 (6 bases). Trimming shortened V by 0 bases and J by 3 bases, and 15 bases separated the two germline ends. CDR3 length equals 16 residues. The germline CDR1 and CDR2 sequences are SNHLY and FYNNEI. In DNA form, the CDR3 reads TGTGCCAGCAGTGAAGCCGTGACTAGTCTCGGCTACGAGCAGTACTTC. Amino acids: CASSEAVTSLGYEQYF. Full variable domain (remainder filled in from reference TRBV2 and TRBJ2-7): EPEVTQTPSHQVTQMGQEVILRCVPISNHLYFYWYRQILGQKVEFLVSFYNNEISEKSEIFDDQFSVERPDGSNFTLKIRSTKLEDSAMYFCASSEAVTSLGYEQYFGPGTRLTVT.

This clonotype is termed medium-sized. The chain uses TRBV12-3 or TRBV12-4 and TRBJ1-2; D might be TRBD1 (6 bases). V was pared by 5 bases and J by 7 bases, with 14 bases between. The CDR3 length is 13 residues. CDR3 sequence (DNA): TGTGCCAGCAGTGCTGGGGGCTGGGGTGGCTACACCTTC. This codes for CASSAGGWGGYTF.

CDR3 coding DNA: TGTGCCAGCAGCTACGGTACAGGGACCTACGAGCAGTACTTC. It yields the protein CASSYGTGTYEQYF. The chain couples TRBV5-5 to TRBJ2-7; the D gene is possibly TRBD1 (6 bases). The CDR3 contains 14 residues. The germline V gene has CDR1 SGHKS and CDR2 YYEKEE (reference sequence). Trimming removed 3 bases from V and 2 bases from J, with 12 bases in between.

The rearrangement uses TRBV25-1 and TRBJ2-1, with no clear D. The CDR3 spans 20 residues. V lost 4 bases, J lost 0 bases, and 25 bases lay in between. Germline CDR1 is MGHDK and CDR2 is SYGVNS. The CDR3, as DNA: TGTGCCAGCAGTGTCCGGTTGGGTCCGAGGACGGAGAGCTCCTACAATGAGCAGTTCTTC. The encoded protein is CASSVRLGPRTESSYNEQFF.

This rearrangement joins TRBV20-1 to TRBJ2-1; 7 bases match TRBD2. Germline CDR1 is DFQATT and CDR2 is SNEGSKA (reference sequence). The CDR3 loop spans 15 amino acids. V gave up 0 bases and J gave up 3 bases; unmatched junction bases: 5. CDR3 in DNA: TGCAGTGCTAGAGACACTAGCGCATACTACAATGAGCAGTTCTTC. It encodes CSARDTSAYYNEQFF.

This clonotype was seen more than once but under ten times. One end of the junction is discordant with germline, which a read error may explain. The chain recombines TRBV4-1 with TRBJ2-7, with TRBD1 identical over 8 bases. Germline loops: CDR1 MGHRA, CDR2 YSYEKL. This CDR3 has 13 amino acids. The CDR3 region is CASSQDQGADPNF. The CDR3 nucleotides are TGCGCCAGCAGCCAAGATCAGGGGGCAGACCCAAACTTC.

V and J are TRBV3-1 and TRBJ2-7; no definite D call. The CDR3 extends over 15 amino acids. The V and J ends lost 5 bases and 5 bases respectively, with 19 bases between them. Germline V gives CDR1 LGHDT, CDR2 YNNKEL (reference sequence). The CDR3, as DNA: TGTGCCAGCAGCACCTCAAGAGTCAGGTCGGACGAGCAGTACTTC. This sequence encodes CASSTSRVRSDEQYF.

The chain has TRBV15 and TRBJ1-1; D perhaps matches TRBD1 (5 bases). This CDR3 has 18 residues. From germline, CDR1 is LNHNV and CDR2 YYDKDF (reference sequence). Trimming shortened V by 0 bases and J by 4 bases, and 21 bases separated the two germline ends. The CDR3 region is CATSRDLALRVTRTEAFF. CDR3 DNA sequence: TGTGCCACCAGCAGAGATCTGGCCCTCAGGGTGACTCGCACTGAAGCTTTCTTT.

The chain is built from TRBV12-3 or TRBV12-4 and TRBJ2-6; D is perhaps TRBD1 (5 bases). The CDR3 totals 17 residues. Trimming stripped 7 bases from V and 3 bases from J, with 19 bases between. CDR3 amino acids: CASTPGNSFSGANVLTF. The CDR3 nucleotides read TGTGCCAGCACCCCAGGGAACAGCTTCAGTGGGGCCAACGTCCTGACTTTC.

The CDR3, as DNA: TGCAGTGCTGGCCTACAGGGACCTCTTGTTACCCAGTACTTC. Its translation is CSAGLQGPLVTQYF. The rearrangement joins TRBV20-1 to TRBJ2-5; possible D gene TRBD1, 6 bases. The V and J ends lost 5 bases and 8 bases respectively, with 21 bases between them. This CDR3 spans 14 amino acids. Germline assignment: CDR1 DFQATT and CDR2 SNEGSKA (reference sequence).

The CDR3 spells CASRDHRSSYNSPLHF. The DNA for the CDR3 is TGTGCCAGCAGAGATCACAGGAGCTCCTATAATTCACCCCTCCACTTT. The chain combines TRBV2 with TRBJ1-6, with D perhaps matching TRBD1 (5 bases). The germline V gene encodes CDR1 SNHLY and CDR2 FYNNEI. V lost 6 bases to trimming and J lost 0 bases, with 12 bases between them. The CDR3 length is 16 residues.

This clonotype showed up just a few times. This chain joins TRBV2 and TRBJ2-3; the D call may be TRBD1 or TRBD2 (7 bases each). Trimming pared 6 bases from V and 2 bases from J, leaving 15 bases between. This CDR3 spans 15 amino acids. The germline V gene encodes CDR1 SNHLY and CDR2 FYNNEI. CDR3 DNA: TGTGCCAGCAGGCACAGGGGAGGGGTCACAGATACGCAGTATTTT. This sequence encodes CASRHRGGVTDTQYF.

This clonotype showed up many times. The chain uses TRBV7-9 and TRBJ2-1; D possibly matches TRBD1 or TRBD2 (5 bases each). From germline, CDR1 is SEHNR and CDR2 FQNEAQ (reference sequence). The CDR3 has 15 residues. Trimming stripped 5 bases from V and 8 bases from J, with 19 bases between. In DNA, the CDR3 is TGTGCCAGCAGCCCACCCGGGGCCCCGGGCGATGAGCAGTTCTTC. Translation: CASSPPGAPGDEQFF.